This T cell receptor (beta chain) was found in a study of blood T cell repertoires in COVID-19. The protocol was immunoSEQ multiplex PCR, while the TCRdb copy is restricted to in-frame clones and leaves out a portion. The sample lists 250,000 to 400,000 clones; over 75% were seen once. Germline values: CDR1 LNHDA, CDR2 SQIVND (reference sequence). Trimming removed 8 bases from V and 5 bases from J, with 15 bases in between. The CDR3 is made up of 13 amino acids. This TCR was recovered from a woman in her twenties or thirties who had recovered from COVID-19. V and J are TRBV19 and TRBJ1-1; D call uncertain. Input material: PBMCs or T cells enriched from blood (not recorded which). The chain's CDR3 is CASSPGIGTEAFF. The CDR3 DNA sequence: TGTGCCAGTTCTCCGGGGATTGGAACTGAAGCTTTCTTT.